This TCR beta chain was captured in a study of blood T cell repertoires in COVID-19. Under the authors' procedure: Quantification of nucleated cells was approximated via reference gene primer amplification. Clones were read by immunoSEQ multiplex PCR, and TCRdb kept only the in-frame ones, dropping some. V, J and clone size are those of that table, while D and trimming were read from the DNA. This sample has about 42,000 clones, with about 87% found just once. V lost 4 bases to trimming and J lost 1 base; unmatched junction nucleotides: 5. The CDR3 totals 15 residues. Per the germline V gene, CDR1 is SGHDT and CDR2 is YYEEEE.

Sequences were obtained from peripheral blood. The J gene is TRBJ2-7, the V gene TRBV5-6; 10 nucleotides agree with TRBD1. The clonotype originates from a human donor in a cohort sampled during active COVID-19. In DNA, the CDR3 is TGTGCCAGCAGCCGACAGGGGGCAAGTTCCTACGAGCAGTACTTC. Translation: CASSRQGASSYEQYF.